A selection of T cell receptor beta chains follows, all from one sample in a study of regulatory T cells in long-lasting Graves disease. TCRdb reprocessed the multiplex PCR reads with MiXCR, giving one entry per CDR3 protein. The table has 500,000 to 700,000 distinct CDR3 sequences, 25% to 30% seen once. This specimen was peripheral blood mononuclear cells (PBMCs), taken when the disease was refractory, from a patient treated with antithyroid drugs. These TCRs come from a female donor with Graves disease. Both conserved end residues are part of each CDR3. D genes are given only for firm matches. Clone size, where shown, is once, few, many, or a class for clones that have expanded.

J gene | D gene | clone size | V gene | CDR3 protein | CDR3 DNA
TRBJ1-2 | NA | NA | TRBV6-2/TRBV6-3 | CASSGPHYGYTF | TGTGCCAGCAGCGGGCCTCACTATGGCTACACCTTC
TRBJ1-1 | TRBD1 | many | TRBV11-2 | CASSLTGDRNTEAFF | TGTGCCAGCAGCTTAACCGGGGACAGGAACACTGAAGCTTTCTTT
TRBJ1-6 | NA | NA | TRBV9 | CASSAEGSPLHF | TGTGCCAGCAGCGCCGAAGGTTCACCCCTCCACTTT
TRBJ1-1 | TRBD1 | NA | TRBV19 | CASSATGEENTEAFF | TGTGCCAGTAGTGCGACAGGGGAGGAGAACACTGAAGCTTTCTTT
TRBJ1-2 | NA | few | TRBV6-1 | CASSRASGDGYTF | TGTGCCAGCAGTCGGGCCTCTGGGGATGGCTACACCTTC
TRBJ2-7 | NA | many | TRBV29-1 | CSVSGSGSYEQYF | TGCAGCGTTTCCGGGAGTGGCTCCTACGAGCAGTACTTC
TRBJ1-2 | NA | NA | TRBV7-9 | CASSLLLDEGLRYGYTF | TGTGCCAGCAGCTTATTGCTCGATGAAGGGCTACGCTATGGCTACACCTTC
TRBJ2-7 | NA | NA | TRBV7-3 | CASSPPWTTYEQYF | TGTGCCAGCAGCCCTCCATGGACAACCTACGAGCAGTACTTC
TRBJ1-1 | NA | few | TRBV6-2/TRBV6-3 | CASSYSRRGGGTEAFF | TGTGCCAGCAGTTACTCGAGGAGGGGCGGGGGCACTGAAGCTTTCTTT
TRBJ2-2 | NA | few | TRBV6-1 | CASNSGIRGGELFF | TGTGCCAGCAATTCGGGGATACGAGGCGGGGAGCTGTTTTTT
TRBJ2-5 | NA | NA | TRBV12-3/TRBV12-4 | CASGRGGGGETQYF | TGTGCCAGCGGCCGGGGAGGGGGAGGAGAGACCCAGTACTTC
TRBJ1-6 | TRBD1 | NA | TRBV6-5 | CASSSITGGSYNSPLHF | TGTGCCAGCAGTTCCATTACAGGGGGATCCTATAATTCACCCCTCCACTTT
TRBJ1-2 | NA | few | TRBV4-1 | CASSQPGQGGGYTF | TGCGCCAGCAGCCAGCCTGGTCAGGGAGGGGGCTACACCTTC
TRBJ1-2 | NA | NA | TRBV20-1 | CSARIPGYTF | TGCAGTGCTAGAATTCCCGGCTACACCTTC
TRBJ1-6 | NA | few | TRBV25-1 | CASSEPGINSPLHF | TGTGCCAGCAGTGAACCGGGGATTAATTCACCCCTCCACTTT
TRBJ1-6 | NA | NA | TRBV20-1 | CSARPGSNNSPLHF | TGCAGTGCTAGGCCGGGCTCGAATAATTCACCCCTCCACTTT
TRBJ1-2 | NA | few | TRBV29-1 | CSVQGDVDYGYTF | TGCAGCGTCCAGGGAGATGTCGACTATGGCTACACCTTC